This paragraph covers one T cell receptor (beta chain) sequence. The antigen is not known. These data are taken from a study of T-cell memory formation after mild COVID-19. Looking at the study overall: Among the donors, TCR clusters were largely specific to each donor. Findings of the study overall: Later expanders leaned CD4+, whereas day 15 to 85 contracting clones were balanced CD4/CD8.

Germline CDR1 and CDR2: SNHLY and FYNNEI. V was shortened by 4 bases and J by 2 bases, with 14 bases between the two germline ends. CDR3 length: 15 residues. TCRdb fed the 5' RACE reads into MiXCR, producing one record per CDR3 protein. The sample lists about 250,000 distinct CDR3 sequences; 15% were seen once. The specimen sequenced was PBMCs or a T cell subset sorted from them (not recorded which). The TCR sequence derives from an adult woman who had mild COVID-19 (a few samples of this study predate the infection). Cell type and time point are not known. The J gene is TRBJ1-1, the V gene TRBV2, with D unclear. CDR3 region: CASSGQSSPNTEAFF. For the CDR3, the DNA is TGTGCCAGCAGTGGTCAATCAAGTCCAAACACTGAAGCTTTCTTT.